These T cell receptor beta chains were read from a single sample in a study of cytomegalovirus exposure and HLA in healthy donors. Produced via immunoSEQ multiplex PCR; TCRdb's table is partial and in-frame only. The table lists some 130,000 clones, 70% of them singletons. The sample was PBMCs. All receptors derive from a woman aged 55 to 70 in good health and CMV-seropositive. Each CDR3 is given with its conserved first and last residue. The D gene is left open where the match is weak. Where a row states a size, it is once, few, many or the class of an expanded clone; other rows omit it.

V gene	J gene	D gene	clone size	CDR3 DNA	CDR3 protein
TRBV15	TRBJ2-1	TRBD2	.	TGTGCCACCAGCAGAGTTTTGCTAGCGGAGTCTCGGGATGAGCAGTTCTTC	CATSRVLLAESRDEQFF
TRBV4-1	TRBJ1-2	TRBD1	.	TGCGCCAGCAGCCCCCTAGGGGGGACAGTCTATGGCTACACCTTC	CASSPLGGTVYGYTF
TRBV7-8	TRBJ1-1	.	.	TGTGCCAGCAGCGCCGGGAGGGCCGGCACTGAAGCTTTCTTT	CASSAGRAGTEAFF
TRBV5-6	TRBJ2-5	.	.	TGTGCCAGCAGCTTGGCGTCGGAGACCCAGTACTTC	CASSLASETQYF
TRBV5-1	TRBJ2-3	TRBD2	.	TGCGCCAGCAGCTTCTCGGATGCGGGGGCAGATACGCAGTATTTT	CASSFSDAGADTQYF
TRBV6-5	TRBJ2-1	.	once	TGTGCCAGCAGGGCTCCGGGCCGCGGGGATGAGCAGTTCTTC	CASRAPGRGDEQFF
TRBV19	TRBJ1-1	TRBD1	.	TGTGCCAGTAGCCCCGGGACAGGCGTGAACACTGAAGCTTTCTTT	CASSPGTGVNTEAFF
TRBV5-4	TRBJ2-2	TRBD1	.	TGTGCCAGCAGCTTTCCGGGACAGGGTCAAGGGGAGCTGTTTTTT	CASSFPGQGQGELFF
TRBV5-1	TRBJ2-1	.	.	TGCGCCAAAGGGGAGGTAACCTACAATGAGCAGTTCTTC	CAKGEVTYNEQFF
TRBV12-5	TRBJ2-5	.	.	TGTGCTAGTGGTTTACACGCTGAGACCCAGTACTTC	CASGLHAETQYF
TRBV7-8	TRBJ2-1	TRBD2	few	TGTGCCAGCAGCGGACGGACTAGCGGTATGGATGAGCAGTTCTTC	CASSGRTSGMDEQFF
TRBV5-1	TRBJ2-1	TRBD2	.	TGCGCCAGCAGCCTTCCGAGGAGCGGGACCAATGAGCAGTTCTTC	CASSLPRSGTNEQFF
TRBV6-1	TRBJ1-2	TRBD1	few	TGTGCCAGCAGTGATATCCCGGGACAGTTAAACTATGGCTACACCTTC	CASSDIPGQLNYGYTF
TRBV2	TRBJ1-2	TRBD1	.	TGTGCCAGCGGCTCGGGTCTGGGACAGCGTAGGTATGGCTACACCTTC	CASGSGLGQRRYGYTF
TRBV9	TRBJ1-3	.	.	TGTGCCAGCAGCGACTGGGGAGGTGGAAACACCATATATTTT	CASSDWGGGNTIYF
TRBV7-6	TRBJ2-1	TRBD1	.	TGTGCCAGCAGCTTAAGGACAGGGTACAGTGAGCAGTTCTTC	CASSLRTGYSEQFF
TRBV28	TRBJ2-7	TRBD1	few	TGTGCCAGCAAGACAGGGTACGCCGAGCAGTACTTC	CASKTGYAEQYF
TRBV5-6	TRBJ2-5	.	.	TGTGCCAGCAGCTCTATTAGTGGGGGCGGAGAGACCCAGTACTTC	CASSSISGGGETQYF
TRBV19	TRBJ1-2	.	.	TGTGCCAGTAGTACCACCGGACAGAGAAAGAACTATGGCTACACCTTC	CASSTTGQRKNYGYTF
TRBV6-1	TRBJ1-1	.	.	TGTGCCAGCAGTACTAGGGGGGGGCTACACACTGAAGCTTTCTTT	CASSTRGGLHTEAFF
TRBV10-3	TRBJ1-1	.	.	TGTGCCATCACCCTAGGTGAGAACACTGAAGCTTTCTTT	CAITLGENTEAFF
TRBV7-3	TRBJ2-4	TRBD1	.	TGTGCCAGCAGCCCTCAGGGACAGGGCAACATTCAGTACTTC	CASSPQGQGNIQYF
TRBV7-9	TRBJ2-2	TRBD2	.	TGTGCCAGCAGCGATAGCGGGAGGCACACCGGGGAGCTGTTTTTT	CASSDSGRHTGELFF
TRBV6-5	TRBJ1-2	.	.	TGTGCCAGCAGTTACTCGGGGCTGTCGGGCTACACCTTC	CASSYSGLSGYTF
TRBV4-1	TRBJ2-7	TRBD2	.	TGCGCCAGCAGCCACCTTGGCGCGGGAGGACCCTACGAGCAGTACTTC	CASSHLGAGGPYEQYF
TRBV5-1	TRBJ2-3	.	.	TGCGCCAGCAGCACCAGGGGAAGCACAGATACGCAGTATTTT	CASSTRGSTDTQYF
TRBV5-8	TRBJ1-1	.	.	TGTGCCAGCAGCTTGGAAGGGGGGAACACTGAAGCTTTCTTT	CASSLEGGNTEAFF
TRBV28	TRBJ1-2	.	.	TGTGCCAGCAGTTCCCCGGCGGCGGGTAACTATGGCTACACCTTC	CASSSPAAGNYGYTF
TRBV7-2	TRBJ1-5	.	.	TGTGCCAGCAGCCAAAACAGCCAGCCCCAGCATTTT	CASSQNSQPQHF
TRBV19	TRBJ2-2	TRBD1	few	TGTGCCAGTAGTGGCAGGGGGCTGAACACCGGGGAGCTGTTTTTT	CASSGRGLNTGELFF
TRBV5-1	TRBJ1-5	.	.	TGCGCCAGCAGCTTTGGCGGTAGTGGGCCCCAGCATTTT	CASSFGGSGPQHF
TRBV19	TRBJ1-1	.	.	TGTGCCAGTAGTTCGACAGTGAACACTGAAGCTTTCTTT	CASSSTVNTEAFF
TRBV28	TRBJ2-1	TRBD2	.	TGTGCCAGCAGCCGCGGCGGGAGTAGAAATGAGCAGTTCTTC	CASSRGGSRNEQFF
TRBV5-1	TRBJ2-1	TRBD2	.	TGCGCCAGCAGCCCCGGACTAGCGGGACTCGGAACGGATGAGCAGTTCTTC	CASSPGLAGLGTDEQFF
TRBV5-1	TRBJ2-1	.	.	TGCGCCAGCAGCTTGATCCTTAATGAGCAGTTCTTC	CASSLILNEQFF
TRBV5-6	TRBJ1-1	TRBD1	.	TGTGCCAGCAGCCTGGGACAGGGCCACAGAACTGAAGCTTTCTTT	CASSLGQGHRTEAFF
TRBV5-1	TRBJ2-5	.	.	TGCGCCAGCAGCCCTCCAGGCGGGGTCGCCGGAGAGACCCAGTACTTC	CASSPPGGVAGETQYF
TRBV6-1	TRBJ1-2	.	.	TGTGCCAGCAGGCCCAGGGGCGACTATGGCTACACCTTC	CASRPRGDYGYTF
TRBV7-3	TRBJ2-1	TRBD2	.	TGTGCCAGCAGCTCAGGCCCCCAAACGGGAGGGCCCCTCAATGAGCAGTTCTTC	CASSSGPQTGGPLNEQFF
TRBV19	TRBJ1-5	TRBD1	.	TGTGCCAGTACCCGTTCGGGACAGGTCGACAATCAGCCCCAGCATTTT	CASTRSGQVDNQPQHF
TRBV27	TRBJ2-7	TRBD2	.	TGTGCCAGCAGCCTAGGACTAGCGGGACTTGGCTACGAGCAGTACTTC	CASSLGLAGLGYEQYF
TRBV28	TRBJ2-7	.	.	TGTGCCAGCAGCCCTCCCGACACATACTACGAGCAGTACTTC	CASSPPDTYYEQYF
TRBV27	TRBJ1-5	.	.	TGTGCCAGCAGTTTTTCAGGGGTTGGGCAGCCCCAGCATTTT	CASSFSGVGQPQHF
TRBV2	TRBJ1-2	.	few	TGTGCCAGCAGTATCTCACAGGGTTCGGATGGCTACACCTTC	CASSISQGSDGYTF
TRBV6-5	TRBJ2-5	TRBD1	.	TGTGCCAGCAGGAGGACAGGGATACAAGAGACCCAGTACTTC	CASRRTGIQETQYF
TRBV7-2	TRBJ2-2	TRBD2	.	TGTGCCAGCAGCTTAGCTAGCGGGAGGCGAACCGGGGAGCTGTTTTTT	CASSLASGRRTGELFF
TRBV28	TRBJ2-7	TRBD1	.	TGTGCCAGCAGCCCCTCCCGGGACAGGGCCACACTGAATTACGAGCAGTACTTC	CASSPSRDRATLNYEQYF
TRBV27	TRBJ2-3	TRBD2	.	TGTGCCAGCAGTTCCGGGACTAGCGGGAGTTATACGCAGTATTTT	CASSSGTSGSYTQYF
TRBV21-1	TRBJ1-5	.	once	TGTGCCAGCAGCAAAGTAAGTACGACAGGGGCCGTTCAGCCCCAGCATTTT	CASSKVSTTGAVQPQHF
TRBV7-3	TRBJ1-2	TRBD1	.	TGTGCCAGCTCCCGGGACAGGGAAAAGTCGGACTATGGCTACACCTTC	CASSRDREKSDYGYTF
TRBV18	TRBJ1-1	TRBD1	.	TGTGCCAGCTCACCCGGTTCAACAGGGGAAGGCACTGAAGCTTTCTTT	CASSPGSTGEGTEAFF
TRBV11-2	TRBJ1-2	TRBD1	few	TGTGCCAGCAGCGCAATGCGACAGGGTGGTGGCTACACCTTC	CASSAMRQGGGYTF
TRBV19	TRBJ1-2	TRBD1	.	TGTGCCAGTAGTACCGGACAGGCCACTAACTATGGCTACACCTTC	CASSTGQATNYGYTF
TRBV7-2	TRBJ2-7	.	.	TGTGCCAGCAGCTCGCTTGGGCTCCAGGACGAGCAGTACTTC	CASSSLGLQDEQYF
TRBV13	TRBJ2-1	.	.	TGTGCCAGCAGCTCCCTAGCGAGCTCCTACAATGAGCAGTTCTTC	CASSSLASSYNEQFF
TRBV28	TRBJ2-3	TRBD1	.	TGTGCCAGCAACCGACAGGGGCCCTTTGGAGATACGCAGTATTTT	CASNRQGPFGDTQYF
TRBV2	TRBJ1-4	.	.	TGTGCCAGCAGTGTCCCGCCAAACTACAGGGTTCGTAATGAAAAACTGTTTTTT	CASSVPPNYRVRNEKLFF
TRBV7-8	TRBJ1-5	.	.	TGTGCCAGCAGCTTAGAGGGGCGAACCGGGCAGCCCCAGCATTTT	CASSLEGRTGQPQHF